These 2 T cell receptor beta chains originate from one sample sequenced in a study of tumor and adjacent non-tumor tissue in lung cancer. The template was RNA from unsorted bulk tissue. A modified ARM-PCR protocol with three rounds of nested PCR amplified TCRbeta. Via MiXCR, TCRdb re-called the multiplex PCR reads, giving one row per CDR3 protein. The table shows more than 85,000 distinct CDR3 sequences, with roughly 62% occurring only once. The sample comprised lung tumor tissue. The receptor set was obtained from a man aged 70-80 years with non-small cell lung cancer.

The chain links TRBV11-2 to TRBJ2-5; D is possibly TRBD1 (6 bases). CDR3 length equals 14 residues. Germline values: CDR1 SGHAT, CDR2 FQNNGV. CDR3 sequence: CDSSASRGWETQYF. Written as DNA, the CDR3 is TGTGATAGCAGCGCAAGCAGGGGTTGGGAGACCCAGTACTTC. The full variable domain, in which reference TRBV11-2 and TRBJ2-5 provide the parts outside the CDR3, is EAGVAQSPRYKIIEKRQSVAFWCNPISGHATLYWYQQILGQGPKLLIQFQNNGVVDDSQLPKDRFSAERLKGVDSTLKIQPAKLEDSAVYLCDSSASRGWETQYFGPGTRLLVL.

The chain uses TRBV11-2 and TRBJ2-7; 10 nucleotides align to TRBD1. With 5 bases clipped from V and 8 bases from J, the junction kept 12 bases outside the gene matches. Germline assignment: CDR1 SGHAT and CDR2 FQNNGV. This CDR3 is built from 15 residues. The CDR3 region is CASSRTGGSDEKQYF. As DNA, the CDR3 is TGTGCCAGCAGCCGGACAGGGGGTTCTGATGAGAAGCAGTACTTC.